The sequence of this T cell receptor beta chain was determined in a study of shared clonotypes between healthy human individuals (dated by TCRdb to between 2020 and 2021). About the investigation overall: Two women and a few men aged 18 to 49 years were included in the cohort. Per donor, three plates each were used for CD4 naive and CD4 memory, two for CD8 naive, and one for CD8 memory. Blood TCR repertoires of a handful of healthy adults were deeply sequenced to estimate repertoire size and the extent of clonotype sharing between individuals. To increase sequencing depth and limit assay-specific biases, different laboratories used diverse techniques to prepare libraries and sequence TCR repertoires. Each donor's leukapheresis produced roughly between about 0.9 and 9.5 billion PBMCs.

The donors were healthy, HIV-negative adults who had no recently reported acute infections or vaccinations. All donors were Caucasian adults living in Nashville, Tennessee, USA. Magnetic negative selection was used to enrich CD4+ T cells, after which naive cells were positively selected on CD45RA and the negative fraction became the memory subset. After blood collection by leukapheresis, PBMCs were isolated using Ficoll-Histopaque density gradient centrifugation and then cryopreserved in the vapor phase of liquid nitrogen. Purity and quantity of every magnetically sorted T cell population were checked by analytical flow cytometry. Genomic DNA was isolated from each sorted fraction and quantified by UV absorbance on a Nanodrop 2000c. TCR CDR3 regions were amplified from genomic DNA by multiplex PCR using the deep immunoSEQ assay. For each cell subset, the extracted genomic DNA was distributed evenly across all wells of several immunoSEQ 96-well plates, and each plate served as one replicate. For sorted subsets, around 200 ng genomic DNA, equal to 30,000 or so T cell genomes, was loaded into each replicate PCR. The purified libraries were quantified using a Qubit 3.0 fluorometer, sized with a Bioanalyzer 2100, and then quantified again using the KAPA Library Quantification kit. Every immunoSEQ 96-well plate was sequenced on a dedicated single-read 150-cycle Illumina NextSeq 550 flow cell. The paper's processing steps were these. Because only junctional sequences without quality scores were contained in the immunoSEQ output, filtering matching that applied to full-length reads could not be performed. To assign V/J genes and CDR3, sequences were annotated against IMGT germline references using PyIR, a Python wrapper for IgBLAST v1.9. Reads were removed for weak V/J assignments (E-value above 1e-6), missing CDR3, stop codons, out-of-frame junctions, or ambiguous translated residues. V3J clonotypes were defined as sequences sharing an identical inferred V gene, J gene, and CDR3 amino acid sequence. Percentage overlap between repertoires was calculated by dividing the number of shared unique clonotypes by the size of the smaller repertoire. Three approaches were used to assess repertoire richness: RTK rarefaction, the Chao1 estimator, and Recon v2.1 estimates of unobserved clonotypes. Generation probabilities were computed with OLGA for all TCRbeta clonotypes obtained by the gDNA method from a handful of donors. In its TCRdb copy, this immuneACCESS table keeps in-frame sequences only and misses some clones. Where compared with another copy, unresolved V genes explain less than half of these, and the others have no known cause. The V and J calls and clone size are taken from that table; D and trimming were inferred from the DNA. The sample table holds 2 million to 2.5 million clones, of which approximately 94% were seen once. Of the sample, about 0.13% falls within the top ten clones.

What the authors observed across the whole study: Naive subsets generally had larger estimated clonotype richness than memory subsets. Because the study included a small number of donors, the genetic and exposure-history diversity represented was limited. Compared with non-shared clonotypes, the clonotypes found in all four sorted-subset donors had higher generation probabilities. Approximately 5% of naive CD4, approximately 3.7% of naive CD8, approximately 2% of memory CD4, and less than 0.45% of memory CD8 clonotypes were shared across a handful of donors. Even with the large sequencing depth, rarefaction of the sorted-subset datasets indicated that sequencing was incomplete. Pairwise subsampling indicated that sequencing depth was expected to affect the degree of clonotype sharing among donors. Sampling was restricted to blood, and TCR repertoires in tissues likely differ from the TCR repertoires found in blood.

Points on this clone: What this receptor recognizes is not known. Per-base qualities were not stored, and no clone one base away is much larger.

The CDR3, cysteine through phenylalanine, is 13 amino acids long. CDR3 DNA is the only sequence kept; it has 39 bases, read in frame from the first base. CDR1 and CDR2, looked up from the germline V gene, are SQVTM and ANQGSEA. V has 6 bases trimmed and J has 2 bases trimmed; junction bases matching no gene number 4. Input material: naive CD4+ T cells sorted from blood. The cell subset or site label for this specimen denotes: CD45RA+ positively selected. In this chain, TRBV29-1 is recombined with TRBJ1-3; the central 7 bases match TRBD1. This receptor was identified in a man younger than 35 in good health. The encoded CDR3 is CSVAGTAGNTIYF. The bases are TGCAGCGTGGCCGGGACAGCTGGAAACACCATATATTTT.